Shown below are 10 T cell receptor beta chains from a single sample sequenced in a study of shared T cell receptors in the human thymus. The method was immunoSEQ multiplex PCR; TCRdb's version includes in-frame clones alone and lacks a portion of them. The data contain roughly 500,000 clones, around 78% of them singletons. The sample also formed part of further work on human thymus T cells.

The source material was thymocytes. These receptors all stem from a boy younger than two with a congenital heart defect.

This chain uses TRBV30 with TRBJ2-7; TRBD1 agrees at 7 bases. Germline trimming cut 0 bases from V and 1 base from J; bases unmatched to any gene: 3. Per the germline V gene, CDR1 is GTSNPN and CDR2 is SVGIG (reference sequence). The CDR3 has 14 amino acids. In DNA form, the CDR3 reads TGTGCCTGGAGTGTTAAGGGGGCTTCCTACGAGCAGTACTTC. Translation: CAWSVKGASYEQYF.

A remark on this clone: Within the sample, other DNA sequences also encode this same CDR3. The genes are TRBV21-1 and TRBJ2-7; the table assigns TRBD2, which was not confirmed against the DNA. TRBV21-1 is a pseudogene locus. The CDR3 runs 18 residues. CDR3 protein: CASSLRPIAGRFSSEQYF. As DNA, the CDR3 is TGTGCCAGCAGCCTCCGGCCTATTGCAGGGAGGTTCTCCTCCGAGCAGTACTTC.

This clone came up a few times. V usage is TRBV4-2 and J usage is TRBJ2-4; TRBD1 agrees at 7 bases. The J segment lost 8 bases and the V segment lost 2 bases, leaving 15 bases of the junction unmatched. There are 17 residues in the CDR3. The germline CDR1 and CDR2 sequences are LGHNA and YNFKEQ. CDR3 sequence (DNA): TGTGCCAGCAGCCAATCCCTTTTTCTAGGGGGCGCGGACATTCAGTACTTC. Translating it yields CASSQSLFLGGADIQYF.

In its sample, this clone was seen a few times. The chain uses TRBV2 and TRBJ2-1, with TRBD2 identical over 10 bases. V shed 6 bases, J shed 3 bases, and the junction held 14 bases outside the gene matches. CDR1 and CDR2 (germline): SNHLY, FYNNEI. The CDR3 extends over 18 amino acids. CDR3 residues: CASSSPRGLAGDYNEQFF. In DNA, the CDR3 is TGTGCCAGCAGCTCTCCTCGGGGGCTAGCGGGGGACTACAATGAGCAGTTCTTC.

The chain combines TRBV5-1 with TRBJ2-7; maybe TRBD2 (5 bases). Trimming removed 2 bases at V and 2 bases at J, with 17 bases between. The CDR3 runs to 16 residues. CDR1 SGHRS and CDR2 YFSETQ come from the germline V gene. This CDR3 is CASSFPPAGATYEQYF. CDR3 nucleotides: TGCGCCAGCAGCTTCCCCCCGGCGGGCGCCACCTACGAGCAGTACTTC.

This chain connects TRBV2 to TRBJ2-7; maybe TRBD1 (6 bases). The V gene lost 7 bases and the J gene lost 3 bases, with 16 bases spanning the gap. The CDR3 has 14 amino acids. Germline CDR1 and CDR2: SNHLY and FYNNEI. The CDR3 DNA is TGTGCCAGCACAAGACAGGCCTCATACTACGAGCAGTACTTC. This gives the protein CASTRQASYYEQYF. Drawing the rest from reference TRBV2 and TRBJ2-7, the complete variable domain is EPEVTQTPSHQVTQMGQEVILRCVPISNHLYFYWYRQILGQKVEFLVSFYNNEISEKSEIFDDQFSVERPDGSNFTLKIRSTKLEDSAMYFCASTRQASYYEQYFGPGTRLTVT.

V gene TRBV4-2 combines with J gene TRBJ2-1; TRBD2 matches at 8 bases. The CDR3 has 15 amino acids. The V and J ends lost 4 bases and 0 bases, in that order; junction bases with no gene match: 2. In germline, CDR1 is LGHNA, CDR2 YNFKEQ. CDR3: CASSPREASYNEQFF. The DNA of the CDR3 is TGTGCCAGCAGCCCGCGGGAGGCCTCCTACAATGAGCAGTTCTTC.

The chain recombines TRBV15 with TRBJ2-7, with TRBD1 as a possible D gene (6 bases). This CDR3 contains 17 residues. Looked up from germline, CDR1 is LNHNV and CDR2 is YYDKDF (reference sequence). The ends were cut back, 0 bases at V and 4 bases at J, with 19 bases in the middle. CDR3 residues: CATSREGIGGWSYEQYF. The CDR3 coding sequence is TGTGCCACCAGCAGAGAGGGAATTGGGGGCTGGTCGTACGAGCAGTACTTC.

The V gene is TRBV7-6, the J gene TRBJ2-2; possible D gene TRBD1, 7 bases. Per germline, CDR1 SGHVS and CDR2 FNYEAQ. V was trimmed by 4 bases and J by 3 bases, leaving 12 bases between them. The CDR3 is 15 amino acids. The DNA of the CDR3 is TGTGCCAGCAGCTCAAGCAGGGGGGACACCGGGGAGCTGTTTTTT. It encodes CASSSSRGDTGELFF.

V and J are TRBV5-6 and TRBJ1-2; D not resolved. Per germline, CDR1 SGHDT and CDR2 YYEEEE. The CDR3 consists of 17 residues. Between the trimmed V and J ends, which lost 0 bases and 2 bases, there was a span of 17 bases. DNA for the CDR3: TGTGCCAGCAGCTTGGGGGTTTGGGCGGGTACAAACTATGGCTACACCTTC. Amino acids: CASSLGVWAGTNYGYTF.